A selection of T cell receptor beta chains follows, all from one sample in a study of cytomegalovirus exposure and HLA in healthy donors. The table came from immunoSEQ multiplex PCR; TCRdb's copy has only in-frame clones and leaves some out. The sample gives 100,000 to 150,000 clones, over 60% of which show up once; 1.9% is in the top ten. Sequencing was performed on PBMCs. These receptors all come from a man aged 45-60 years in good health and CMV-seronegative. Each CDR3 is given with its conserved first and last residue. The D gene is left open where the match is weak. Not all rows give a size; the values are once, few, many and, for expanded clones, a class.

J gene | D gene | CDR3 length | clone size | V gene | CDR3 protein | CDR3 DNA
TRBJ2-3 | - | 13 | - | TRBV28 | CASSATSTDTQYF | TGTGCCAGCAGTGCCACTAGCACAGATACGCAGTATTTT
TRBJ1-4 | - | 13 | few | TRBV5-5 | CASSPWADEKLFF | TGTGCCAGCAGCCCGTGGGCAGATGAAAAACTGTTTTTT
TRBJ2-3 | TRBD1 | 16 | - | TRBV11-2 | CASSSRWTGSTDTQYF | TGTGCCAGCAGCTCGAGATGGACAGGGAGCACAGATACGCAGTATTTT
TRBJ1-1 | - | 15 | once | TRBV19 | CASQEQAMMNTEAFF | TGTGCCAGCCAGGAACAGGCCATGATGAACACTGAAGCTTTCTTT
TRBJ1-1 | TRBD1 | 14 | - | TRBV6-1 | CASQGQGAKSEAFF | TGTGCCAGCCAGGGACAGGGGGCTAAGTCTGAAGCTTTCTTT
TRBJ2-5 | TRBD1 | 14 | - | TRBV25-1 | CASSVTGGAKTQYF | TGTGCCAGCAGTGTTACAGGGGGCGCAAAGACCCAGTACTTC
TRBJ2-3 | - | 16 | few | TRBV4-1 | CASSPDRVSDTDTQYF | TGCGCCAGCAGCCCCGACAGAGTATCGGACACAGATACGCAGTATTTT
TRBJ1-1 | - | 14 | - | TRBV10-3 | CAISEAREGTEAFF | TGTGCCATTTCAGAAGCACGGGAGGGAACTGAAGCTTTCTTT
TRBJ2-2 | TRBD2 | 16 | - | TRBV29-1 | CSVATSGGYYTGELFF | TGCAGCGTTGCCACTAGCGGGGGGTATTACACCGGGGAGCTGTTTTTT
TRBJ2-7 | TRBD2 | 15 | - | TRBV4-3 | CASSHLAGGRYEQYF | TGCGCCAGCAGCCACTTAGCGGGGGGACGCTACGAGCAGTACTTC
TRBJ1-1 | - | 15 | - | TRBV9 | CASSPKDLGNTEAFF | TGTGCCAGCAGCCCCAAAGATCTGGGCAACACTGAAGCTTTCTTT
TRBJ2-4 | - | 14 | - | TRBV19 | CASSIGESKNIQYF | TGTGCCAGTAGTATCGGGGAATCCAAAAACATTCAGTACTTC
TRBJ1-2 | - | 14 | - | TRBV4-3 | CASSQEVRDYGYTF | TGCGCCAGCAGCCAAGAGGTACGAGACTATGGCTACACCTTC
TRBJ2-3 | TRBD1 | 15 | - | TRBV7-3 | CASSSGTGYTDTQYF | TGTGCCAGCAGCTCCGGGACAGGATACACAGATACGCAGTATTTT
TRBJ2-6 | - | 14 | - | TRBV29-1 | CSVEEGSGANVLTF | TGCAGCGTTGAGGAGGGGTCTGGGGCCAACGTCCTGACTTTC
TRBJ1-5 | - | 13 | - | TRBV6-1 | CASSPQRDQPQHF | TGTGCCAGCAGTCCCCAGCGGGATCAGCCCCAGCATTTT
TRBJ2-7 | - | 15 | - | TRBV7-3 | CASSLRAGSSYEQYF | TGTGCCAGCAGCTTAAGGGCAGGCAGCTCCTACGAGCAGTACTTC
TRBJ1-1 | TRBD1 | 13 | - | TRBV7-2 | CASSLDRDTEAFF | TGTGCCAGCAGCTTGGACAGGGACACTGAAGCTTTCTTT
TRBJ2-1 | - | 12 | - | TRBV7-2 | CASSTQGGEQFF | TGTGCCAGCAGCACCCAGGGAGGTGAGCAGTTCTTC
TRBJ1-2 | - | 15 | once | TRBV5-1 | CASSLDRQISYGYTF | TGCGCCAGCAGCTTAGACAGACAAATATCCTATGGCTACACCTTC
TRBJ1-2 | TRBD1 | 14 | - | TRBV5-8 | CASSRTGLNYGYTF | TGTGCCAGCAGTCGGACAGGGCTCAACTATGGCTACACCTTC
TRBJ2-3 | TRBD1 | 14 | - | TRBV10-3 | CAISGDRGTDTQYF | TGTGCCATCAGTGGGGACAGGGGGACAGATACGCAGTATTTT
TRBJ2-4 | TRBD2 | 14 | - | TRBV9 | CASSVAGEGNIQYF | TGTGCCAGCAGCGTAGCGGGGGAGGGAAACATTCAGTACTTC
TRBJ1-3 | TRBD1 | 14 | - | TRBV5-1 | CASSPDRAGNTIYF | TGCGCCAGCAGCCCGGACAGGGCTGGAAACACCATATATTTT
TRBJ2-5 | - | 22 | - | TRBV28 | CASSGTSKRPSTSGQAWETQYF | -
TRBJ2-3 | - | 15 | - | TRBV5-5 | CASSSIALAADTQYF | TGTGCCAGCAGCTCCATAGCGCTCGCAGCAGATACGCAGTATTTT
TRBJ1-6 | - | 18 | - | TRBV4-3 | CASSQRGTFAGDNSPLHF | TGCGCCAGCAGCCAGAGGGGGACATTCGCCGGAGATAATTCACCCCTCCACTTT
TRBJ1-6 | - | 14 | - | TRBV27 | CASSFTGIGSPLHF | TGTGCCAGCAGTTTTACAGGAATAGGCTCACCCCTCCACTTT
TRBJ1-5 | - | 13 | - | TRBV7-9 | CASSSTDYQPQHF | TGTGCCAGCAGCTCGACTGATTATCAGCCCCAGCATTTT
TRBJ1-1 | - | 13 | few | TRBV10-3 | CAISVAGNTEAFF | TGTGCCATCAGTGTCGCGGGGAACACTGAAGCTTTCTTT
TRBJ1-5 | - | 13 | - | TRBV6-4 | CASSAGEGWAQHF | TGTGCCAGCAGTGCAGGTGAGGGATGGGCCCAGCATTTT
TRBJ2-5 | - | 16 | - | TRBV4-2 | CASSSGDSGGGETQYF | TGTGCCAGCAGCTCCGGGGATTCCGGGGGAGGAGAGACCCAGTACTTC
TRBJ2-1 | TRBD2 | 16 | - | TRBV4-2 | CASSQELAGGRDEQFF | TGTGCCAGCAGCCAAGAACTAGCGGGGGGGCGTGATGAGCAGTTCTTC
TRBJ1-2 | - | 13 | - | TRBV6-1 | CASSLLANYGYTF | TGTGCCAGCAGCCTACTCGCTAACTATGGCTACACCTTC
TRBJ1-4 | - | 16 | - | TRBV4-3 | CASSQEGGGEREKLFF | TGCGCCAGCAGCCAAGAGGGGGGAGGGGAACGGGAAAAACTGTTTTTT
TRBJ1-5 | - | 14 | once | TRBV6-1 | CASSDREQGQPQHF | TGTGCCAGCAGTGACCGGGAACAGGGTCAGCCCCAGCATTTT
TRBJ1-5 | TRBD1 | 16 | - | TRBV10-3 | CAISETPGQGDQPQHF | TGTGCCATCAGTGAGACTCCTGGACAGGGCGATCAGCCCCAGCATTTT
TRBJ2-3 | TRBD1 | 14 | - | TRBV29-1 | CSAKVGTGSDTQYF | TGCAGCGCCAAAGTGGGGACAGGGTCCGATACGCAGTATTTT
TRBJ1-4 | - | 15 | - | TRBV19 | CASTPVGSAGEKLFF | TGTGCCAGTACCCCGGTGGGTTCGGCGGGTGAAAAACTGTTTTTT
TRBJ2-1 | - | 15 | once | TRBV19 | CASSVGTSSYNEQFF | TGTGCCAGTAGTGTAGGTACAAGCTCCTACAATGAGCAGTTCTTC
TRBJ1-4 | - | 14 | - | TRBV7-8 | CASRPTVTNEKLFF | TGTGCCAGCCGCCCCACGGTCACTAATGAAAAACTGTTTTTT